A single sample gave rise to the 32 T cell receptor beta chains below, sequenced in a study of CD8 T cells in acute hepatitis C reinfection. Time point indicated: naive CD8 control sorted from an acute-time-point sample. The table came from immunoSEQ multiplex PCR; TCRdb's copy has only in-frame clones and leaves some out. The sample lists 30,000 to 40,000 clones, 80% to 90% occurring once. Material for sequencing was naive CD8+ T cells from PBMCs. All receptors derive from a woman younger than 30 who spontaneously cleared hepatitis C infection.

The CDR3: CSVEDVFVAGGQDTQYF. The CDR3 coding sequence is TGCAGCGTTGAAGATGTTTTCGTGGCGGGAGGGCAAGATACGCAGTATTTT. The genes are TRBV29-1 and TRBJ2-3; TRBD2 aligns across 9 bases. In germline, CDR1 is SQVTM, CDR2 ANQGSEA. With V trimmed by 0 bases and J by 5 bases, 12 bases remained unmatched. This CDR3 spans 17 amino acids.

This chain joins TRBV9 and TRBJ2-7, with 12 nucleotides matching TRBD1. The V gene end was trimmed by 0 bases and the J gene end by 6 bases; junction bases not matched to a gene: 4. The germline gives CDR1 SGDLS, CDR2 YYNGEE. The CDR3 totals 15 residues. CDR3 protein: CASSVGGQGAGEQYF. The DNA of the CDR3 is TGTGCCAGCAGCGTAGGGGGACAGGGGGCGGGCGAGCAGTACTTC.

The chain couples TRBV14 to TRBJ1-2; 8 bases align to TRBD1. J was trimmed by 4 bases and V by 4 bases; bases with no gene match: 5. There are 14 residues in the CDR3. The germline V gene has CDR1 SGHDN and CDR2 FVKESK. The CDR3 loop is CASSLTGGLYGYTF. The CDR3 DNA follows: TGTGCCAGCAGCCTTACAGGGGGGCTCTATGGCTACACCTTC.

This sequence joins TRBV19 and TRBJ2-7; D may be TRBD2 (7 bases). V was shortened by 9 bases and J by 3 bases, with 18 bases between the two germline ends. The CDR3 consists of 14 residues. Germline CDR1 LNHDA, CDR2 SQIVND (reference sequence). The CDR3: CASSAGARGYEQYF. The CDR3, as DNA: TGTGCCAGCTCCGCGGGGGCAAGGGGCTACGAGCAGTACTTC. Variable domain in full (rest from reference TRBV19 and TRBJ2-7): DGGITQSPKYLFRKEGQNVTLSCEQNLNHDAMYWYRQDPGQGLRLIYYSQIVNDFQKGDIAEGYSVSREKKESFPLTVTSAQKNPTAFYLCASSAGARGYEQYFGPGTRLTVT.

J is TRBJ2-1 and V is TRBV9; TRBD2 aligns across 10 bases. Germline CDR1 and CDR2: SGDLS and YYNGEE. The trim removed 4 bases at V and 6 bases at J, leaving 19 bases unmatched. The CDR3 extends over 19 amino acids. The CDR3 DNA follows: TGTGCCAGCAGCACCCCCCGGGCCCTGAGCGGGAGGGCCGCCAATGAGCAGTTCTTC. It codes for CASSTPRALSGRAANEQFF.

V is TRBV5-5 and J is TRBJ2-2; no clear D. The V gene lost 4 bases and the J gene lost 0 bases, with 13 bases spanning the gap. This CDR3 spans 16 amino acids. The germline gives CDR1 SGHKS, CDR2 YYEKEE (reference sequence). This CDR3 reads CASSTGRAANTGELFF. CDR3 bases: TGTGCCAGCAGCACCGGAAGGGCGGCGAACACCGGGGAGCTGTTTTTT.

V usage is TRBV27 and J usage is TRBJ2-1, with D possibly TRBD1 on 6 matching bases. Germline values: CDR1 MNHEY, CDR2 SMNVEV (reference sequence). V was cut by 4 bases and J by 12 bases, with 19 bases left in between. CDR3 size: 14 residues. In DNA form, the CDR3 reads TGTGCCAGCAGTTCCCTGAACTGGGGGCTGAGGCAGTTCTTC. Translation gives CASSSLNWGLRQFF.

This chain connects TRBV4-1 to TRBJ1-6, with a tentative D call TRBD1 (5 bases). Deletions cut 4 bases from V and 7 bases from J, with 14 bases between. Germline values: CDR1 MGHRA, CDR2 YSYEKL. This CDR3 comprises 15 residues. CDR3 protein: CASSLSGTENSPLHF. The CDR3 region has the DNA TGCGCCAGCAGCCTATCAGGGACGGAGAATTCACCCCTCCACTTT.

V is TRBV11-2 and J is TRBJ1-1; 7 nucleotides line up with TRBD1. V shed 5 bases, J shed 4 bases, and the junction held 4 bases outside the gene matches. Germline V gene data show CDR1 as SGHAT and CDR2 as FQNNGV. The CDR3 has 13 amino acids. The CDR3 protein is CASSDTGVTEAFF. The CDR3 coding sequence is TGTGCCAGCAGCGATACAGGGGTCACTGAAGCTTTCTTT.

This clone has a handful of counts. The J gene is TRBJ1-3, the V gene TRBV9; 8 positions match TRBD1. The ends lost 3 bases at V and 1 base at J; junction bases unmatched: 6. CDR1 is SGDLS and CDR2 is YYNGEE in the germline V gene. The CDR3 spans 16 residues. CDR3 DNA sequence: TGTGCCAGCAGCGGGGGACAGGAGATTTCTGGAAACACCATATATTTT. Translation gives CASSGGQEISGNTIYF.

In DNA form, the CDR3 reads TGTGCCAGCAGCCCCCACAGGGGACTTTACAATGAGCAGTTCTTC. Translating gives CASSPHRGLYNEQFF. The chain links TRBV14 to TRBJ2-1, with D possibly TRBD1 on 7 matching bases. Germline V gene lookup returns CDR1 SGHDN and CDR2 FVKESK. The length of the CDR3 is 15 residues. Trimming left V 4 bases short and J 4 bases short, with 14 bases between.

This sequence joins TRBV4-1 and TRBJ1-5, with D possibly being TRBD1 (5 bases). The CDR3 sequence is 17 residues long. V was cut by 1 base and J by 6 bases, with 19 bases left in between. The germline gives CDR1 MGHRA, CDR2 YSYEKL. CDR3 bases: TGCGCCAGCAGCCAAGGGTGGGGCCCTGTGGGCGGTCAGCCCCAGCATTTT. It yields the protein CASSQGWGPVGGQPQHF.

This sequence joins TRBV2 and TRBJ2-7, with TRBD2 matching over 9 bases. The V and J ends lost 10 bases and 3 bases, in that order; junction bases with no gene match: 10. The CDR3 spans 14 residues. Germline V lookup: CDR1 SNHLY, CDR2 FYNNEI. CDR3: CATYRLAENYEQYF. The DNA for the CDR3 is TGTGCCACCTACCGACTAGCGGAAAACTACGAGCAGTACTTC. Supplemented by reference TRBV2 and TRBJ2-7, the full variable domain reads EPEVTQTPSHQVTQMGQEVILRCVPISNHLYFYWYRQILGQKVEFLVSFYNNEISEKSEIFDDQFSVERPDGSNFTLKIRSTKLEDSAMYFCATYRLAENYEQYFGPGTRLTVT.

The chain joins TRBV4-1 to TRBJ1-1, with a weak D call TRBD1 (5 bases). The ends were cut back, 5 bases at V and 8 bases at J, with 12 bases in the middle. The CDR3 length is 12 residues. From germline, CDR1 is MGHRA and CDR2 YSYEKL. Written as DNA, the CDR3 is TGCGCCAGCAGCGAACAGGAGGGAGAAGCTTTCTTT. Residues: CASSEQEGEAFF.

The chain has TRBV6-1 and TRBJ2-1, with D perhaps given as TRBD1 or TRBD2 (5 bases each). From germline, CDR1 is MNHNS and CDR2 SASEGT. This CDR3 region has 13 residues. The ends were cut back, 5 bases at V and 6 bases at J, with 11 bases in the middle. CDR3 bases: TGTGCCAGCAGTCCCCGGGACCTCAATGAGCAGTTCTTC. Its translation: CASSPRDLNEQFF.

J is TRBJ2-1 and V is TRBV11-2; TRBD2 agrees at 13 bases. The V segment lost 2 bases and the J segment 7 bases; nucleotides outside the gene matches: 2. Germline CDR1 reads SGHAT; CDR2 reads FQNNGV. This CDR3 has 15 residues. The CDR3 spells CASSLTGLAGNEQFF. Written as DNA, the CDR3 is TGTGCCAGCAGCTTAACGGGACTAGCGGGGAATGAGCAGTTCTTC.

To note about this clone: The junction does not match germline at one end; this may be a read error. The rearrangement uses TRBV5-1 and TRBJ2-7; D is tentatively TRBD1 or TRBD2 (5 bases each). The CDR3 has 15 amino acids. Germline V gene data show CDR1 as SGHRS and CDR2 as YFSETQ. CDR3 nucleotide sequence: TGCGCCAGCACCTTGGGAGTGGCCCAAGGGGTCGAGCAGTACTTC. Protein product: CASTLGVAQGVEQYF.

This clone was recorded only once. The genes are TRBV7-9 and TRBJ2-1, with D tentatively TRBD2 (5 bases). The CDR3 extends over 14 amino acids. Trimming took off 5 bases at V and 4 bases at J, with 12 bases between the two ends. CDR1 is SEHNR and CDR2 is FQNEAQ in the germline V gene (reference sequence). CDR3 sequence reads: CASSLVRGYNEQFF. The CDR3 DNA follows: TGTGCCAGCAGCCTGGTTCGGGGATACAATGAGCAGTTCTTC.

In its sample, this clone was seen a few times. The chain employs TRBV7-9 and TRBJ1-5; 7 positions match TRBD1. Germline CDR1 and CDR2: SEHNR and FQNEAQ (reference sequence). V lost 5 bases to trimming and J lost 7 bases; unmatched junction nucleotides: 8. The CDR3 has 14 residues. The CDR3 DNA reads as TGTGCCAGCAGCGGAGCGACAGGGTGGCAGCCCCAGCATTTT. Protein sequence: CASSGATGWQPQHF.

The chain has TRBV28 and TRBJ2-5, with 12 bases aligning to TRBD2. Trimming removed 6 bases from V and 3 bases from J; junction bases left unmatched: 5. This CDR3 has 15 amino acids. CDR1 is MDHEN, CDR2 SYDVKM, per germline. The CDR3 loop is CASRTRLAGEETQYF. CDR3 coding DNA: TGTGCCAGCAGGACAAGACTAGCGGGAGAAGAGACCCAGTACTTC. Looking up the rest from reference TRBV28 and TRBJ2-5 gives the full variable domain: DVKVTQSSRYLVKRTGEKVFLECVQDMDHENMFWYRQDPGLGLRLIYFSYDVKMKEKGDIPEGYSVSREKKERFSLILESASTNQTSMYLCASRTRLAGEETQYFGPGTRLLVL.

The gene calls are TRBV9 and TRBJ2-5, with TRBD2 matching 12 bases. The length of the CDR3 is 16 residues. V gave up 0 bases and J gave up 7 bases; unmatched junction bases: 7. Germline CDR1 reads SGDLS; CDR2 reads YYNGEE. The CDR3 loop is CASSVGLAGGPGTQYF. The CDR3 DNA reads TGTGCCAGCAGCGTAGGCCTAGCGGGAGGGCCGGGGACCCAGTACTTC. The full variable domain, with the rest looked up from reference TRBV9 and TRBJ2-5, is DSGVTQTPKHLITATGQRVTLRCSPRSGDLSVYWYQQSLDQGLQFLIQYYNGEERAKGNILERFSAQQFPDLHSELNLSSLELGDSALYFCASSVGLAGGPGTQYFGPGTRLLVL.

This clone was observed a handful of times. This chain links TRBV27 with TRBJ2-7; the D gene is possibly TRBD1 (6 bases). The germline V and J ends were trimmed by 5 bases and 0 bases, with 14 bases remaining between them. Germline-derived CDR1 and CDR2 are MNHEY and SMNVEV (reference sequence). The CDR3 spans 15 residues. In DNA, the CDR3 is TGTGCCAGCAGTCACGCACAGGGTAGCTCCTACGAGCAGTACTTC. It encodes CASSHAQGSSYEQYF.

The chain couples TRBV7-9 to TRBJ2-5; 7 bases line up with TRBD1. The CDR3 loop spans 15 amino acids. Germline lookup yields CDR1 SEHNR and CDR2 FQNEAQ (reference sequence). Trimming cost V 5 bases and J 2 bases; bases outside gene matches: 8. The CDR3 sequence is CASSPLFRGQETQYF. Here the CDR3 DNA reads TGTGCCAGCAGCCCCTTGTTCAGGGGGCAAGAGACCCAGTACTTC.

This chain links TRBV11-2 with TRBJ1-2; D gene uncertain. The V gene's germline CDR1 is SGHAT and CDR2 FQNNGV. CDR3 size: 13 residues. Trimming removed 6 bases at V and 4 bases at J, with 12 bases between. The CDR3 loop reads CASRPTDFYGYTF. In DNA, the CDR3 is TGTGCCAGCAGACCTACAGATTTCTATGGCTACACCTTC.

V is TRBV27 and J is TRBJ2-5; 15 bases match TRBD2. The CDR3 has 17 amino acids. The germline V gene encodes CDR1 MNHEY and CDR2 SMNVEV (reference sequence). The ends lost 6 bases at V and 3 bases at J; junction bases unmatched: 8. The CDR3 sequence is CASRWTSGRAREETQYF. For the CDR3, the DNA is TGTGCCAGCAGATGGACTAGCGGGAGGGCGCGGGAAGAGACCCAGTACTTC.

The chain is built from TRBV7-9 and TRBJ2-7, with TRBD1 identical over 8 bases. Germline assignment: CDR1 SEHNR and CDR2 FQNEAQ (reference sequence). V was pared by 4 bases and J by 1 base, with 3 bases of the junction left unmatched. The CDR3 spans 14 residues. CDR3 sequence (DNA): TGTGCCAGCAGCTCGACAGGGGATTCCTACGAGCAGTACTTC. Protein: CASSSTGDSYEQYF.

The chain recombines TRBV27 with TRBJ1-1; a possible D gene is TRBD1 (5 bases). The CDR3 runs 13 residues. V lost 6 bases to trimming and J lost 5 bases, with 13 bases between them. Germline values: CDR1 MNHEY, CDR2 SMNVEV (reference sequence). The CDR3, as DNA: TGTGCCAGCAGCCAGGGAGGTCGTACTGAAGCTTTCTTT. Translating gives CASSQGGRTEAFF.

The chain uses TRBV9 and TRBJ2-3; no firm D call. The CDR3 totals 12 residues. Germline V gives CDR1 SGDLS, CDR2 YYNGEE. V was shortened by 5 bases and J by 1 base, with 5 bases between the two germline ends. The CDR3 region has the DNA TGTGCCAGCAGTCCCCGCACAGATACGCAGTATTTT. It translates to CASSPRTDTQYF.

The chain couples TRBV6-6 to TRBJ1-2; D is ambiguous. The CDR3 loop spans 13 amino acids. Looked up from germline, CDR1 is MNHNY and CDR2 is SVGAGI (reference sequence). V was shortened by 5 bases and J by 0 bases, with 7 bases between the two germline ends. The DNA of the CDR3 is TGTGCCAGCAGTGGCACTGCTAACTATGGCTACACCTTC. Protein product: CASSGTANYGYTF.

The CDR3 DNA sequence: TGTGCCAGCAGCCAATTAGGATCAACCGCCGTCTCCTACGAGCAGTACTTC. Residues: CASSQLGSTAVSYEQYF. The chain couples TRBV14 to TRBJ2-7; D is uncertain. The CDR3 is made up of 17 amino acids. Trimming shortened V by 2 bases and J by 0 bases, and 17 bases separated the two germline ends. Germline V gene sequence: CDR1 SGHDN, CDR2 FVKESK.

CDR3 nucleotide sequence: TGTGCCAGCTCACCACGAGGGACAGGGACGACTGAAGCTTTCTTT. Encoded protein: CASSPRGTGTTEAFF. This chain joins TRBV18 and TRBJ1-1, with 9 bases matching TRBD1. The CDR3 has 15 amino acids. Germline trimming cut 1 base from V and 5 bases from J; bases unmatched to any gene: 5. Germline V gives CDR1 KGHSH, CDR2 LQKENI. The variable domain in full, completed from reference TRBV18 and TRBJ1-1, reads NAGVMQNPRHLVRRRGQEARLRCSPMKGHSHVYWYRQLPEEGLKFMVYLQKENIIDESGMPKERFSAEFPKEGPSILRIQQVVRGDSAAYFCASSPRGTGTTEAFFGQGTRLTVV.

The chain couples TRBV11-3 to TRBJ1-1; D not certain. V lost 2 bases and J 5 bases, leaving 9 bases between the germline ends. This CDR3 is built from 13 residues. CDR1 is SGHNT and CDR2 is YENEEA in the germline V gene. CDR3 sequence reads: CASSLTTTTEAFF. The CDR3 DNA follows: TGTGCCAGCAGCTTAACAACAACAACTGAAGCTTTCTTT.